This T cell receptor beta chain was identified in a study of early T cells in non-severe SARS-CoV-2 infection. This clonotype was observed at least ten times. This CDR3 comprises 14 residues. V lost 7 bases, J lost 2 bases, and 5 bases stayed unmatched. Attachment of unique molecular identifiers to individual cDNA molecules was performed. Each CDR3 protein gets one entry after TCRdb re-called the 5' RACE reads with MiXCR. The repertoire holds 55,000 to 75,000 distinct CDR3 sequences, with approximately 7.7% as singletons. This TCR was sampled from an adult who was a healthcare worker with PCR-confirmed SARS-CoV-2 infection or an uninfected control (not recorded which). Specimen: whole blood. The chain joins TRBV12-3 or TRBV12-4 to TRBJ1-5; 7 bases fit TRBD1. The CDR3 bases are TGTGCCAGCACCCCTGGACAGGGCAATCAGCCCCAGCATTTT. Translating it yields CASTPGQGNQPQHF.